The 15 T cell receptor beta chains in this list originate from one sample, sequenced in a study of cytomegalovirus exposure and HLA in healthy donors. 60 Vbeta and 13 Jbeta primers were used in PCR. Some clones are missing from TCRdb's copy, which holds only in-frame ones; the method was immunoSEQ multiplex PCR. The sample has about 94,000 clones, approximately 80% seen once; the top ten hold 10%. Sequencing was performed on PBMCs. The receptor set was obtained from a human donor in good health.

This clone turned up a few times. This chain joins TRBV27 and TRBJ1-1; D is undetermined. CDR1 is MNHEY and CDR2 is SMNVEV in the germline V gene (reference sequence). This CDR3 is built from 13 residues. Trimming removed 3 bases from V and 6 bases from J, with 11 bases in between. The CDR3 DNA reads TGTGCCAGCAGTTTTGCTCAGAGCGCTGAAGCTTTCTTT. As protein: CASSFAQSAEAFF.

The rearrangement joins TRBV4-3 to TRBJ1-5; D gene uncertain. Germline CDR1 LGHNA, CDR2 YSLEER. This CDR3 comprises 14 residues. With 0 bases removed from V and 7 bases from J, the gap between germline ends came to 10 bases. CDR3 in amino acids: CASSQDRRIQPQHF. The DNA of the CDR3 is TGCGCCAGCAGCCAAGATAGGCGGATCCAGCCCCAGCATTTT.

The CDR3 loop reads CASSPAWGDSATDTQYF. DNA of the CDR3: TGTGCCAGCAGTCCAGCGTGGGGGGACTCGGCCACAGATACGCAGTATTTT. The J gene is TRBJ2-3, the V gene TRBV27; D may be TRBD2 (6 bases). The CDR3 spans 17 residues. V was shortened by 5 bases and J by 2 bases, with 20 bases between the two germline ends. Germline loops: CDR1 MNHEY, CDR2 SMNVEV (reference sequence).

The chain couples TRBV7-6 to TRBJ2-1; TRBD2 matches at 11 bases. The CDR3 runs 18 residues. Per germline, CDR1 SGHVS and CDR2 FNYEAQ. With V trimmed by 4 bases and J by 2 bases, 10 bases remained unmatched. This chain's CDR3 is CASSSGTSGGAPYNEQFF. The CDR3, as DNA: TGTGCCAGCAGCTCGGGGACTAGCGGAGGTGCCCCCTACAATGAGCAGTTCTTC.

In this sample, this clone turned up a few times. The chain recombines TRBV5-5 with TRBJ1-2; 7 nucleotides agree with TRBD1. The V and J ends lost 2 bases and 8 bases, in that order; junction bases with no gene match: 12. Germline V gene lookup returns CDR1 SGHKS and CDR2 YYEKEE (reference sequence). The CDR3 is 15 amino acids. The CDR3 region is CASSFQGDLAAGYTF. The DNA for the CDR3 is TGTGCCAGCAGCTTCCAGGGGGACCTGGCCGCGGGCTACACCTTC.

Comment on this clone: The same CDR3 also results from other DNA sequences found in this sample. The CDR3 reads CASSWGVRSGGEQYF. The CDR3 region has the DNA TGTGCCAGCAGTTGGGGCGTAAGAAGCGGGGGCGAGCAGTACTTC. V usage is TRBV28 and J usage is TRBJ2-7; the match to TRBD2 covers 8 bases. V lost 4 bases, J lost 6 bases, and 11 bases stayed unmatched. Germline V gives CDR1 MDHEN, CDR2 SYDVKM. The CDR3 is 15 amino acids.

The chain employs TRBV28 and TRBJ2-5; the match to TRBD2 covers 14 bases. Per the germline V gene, CDR1 is MDHEN and CDR2 is SYDVKM. This CDR3 is 15 amino acids long. V was clipped by 3 bases and J by 5 bases; unmatched bases: 2. The CDR3 region has the DNA TGTGCCAGCAGTTTGGGACTAGCGGGAGCTGAGACCCAGTACTTC. Protein product: CASSLGLAGAETQYF.

V is TRBV19 and J is TRBJ1-5; D is possibly TRBD1 (5 bases). CDR1 is LNHDA and CDR2 is SQIVND in the germline V gene (reference sequence). V was trimmed by 6 bases and J by 3 bases, leaving 12 bases between them. CDR3 length: 14 residues. CDR3 in amino acids: CASRPGGYNQPQHF. DNA for the CDR3: TGTGCCAGTAGGCCCGGGGGGTACAATCAGCCCCAGCATTTT.

This chain joins TRBV5-1 and TRBJ1-2, with 7 bases that match TRBD1. CDR1 and CDR2 from the germline V gene are SGHRS and YFSETQ. The CDR3 consists of 13 residues. V shed 4 bases and J 4 bases; nucleotides not matched to a gene: 4. This chain's CDR3 is CASSPGTAYGYTF. CDR3 coding DNA: TGCGCCAGCAGCCCGGGGACAGCCTATGGCTACACCTTC.

The CDR3 reads CASNARQGLSYEQYF. The DNA for the CDR3 is TGTGCCAGCAACGCACGACAGGGACTCTCCTACGAGCAGTACTTC. The V gene is TRBV9, the J gene TRBJ2-7; possible D gene TRBD1, 7 bases. Germline V gives CDR1 SGDLS, CDR2 YYNGEE. V shed 6 bases and J shed 0 bases, with 16 bases lying between them. The CDR3 has 15 residues.

The chain uses TRBV19 and TRBJ1-5, with unresolved D. This CDR3 region has 11 residues. Germline values: CDR1 LNHDA, CDR2 SQIVND (reference sequence). V was cut by 4 bases and J by 9 bases, with 7 bases left in between. CDR3 coding DNA: TGTGCCAGTAGTAACCTAGGGCCCCAGCATTTT. Amino acids: CASSNLGPQHF.

CDR3 protein: CASRALAVYEQFF. The DNA of the CDR3 is TGTGCCAGCAGGGCACTAGCCGTCTATGAGCAGTTCTTC. The rearrangement uses TRBV6-5 and TRBJ2-1, with D perhaps TRBD2 (6 bases). The germline gives CDR1 MNHEY, CDR2 SVGAGI. V lost 6 bases and J 8 bases, leaving 14 bases between the germline ends. CDR3 length equals 13 residues.

This clone was found a few times. This chain links TRBV10-1 with TRBJ1-4, with D possibly being TRBD1 (6 bases). V dropped 0 bases and J dropped 10 bases, with 21 bases sitting between them. Germline V CDR1 and CDR2: WNHNN, SYGVQD (reference sequence). CDR3 length: 17 amino acids. As DNA, the CDR3 is TGCGCCAGCAGTGAGTCGAAACAGGGAAGTCGGGTGGGAAAACTGTTTTTT. Its protein is CASSESKQGSRVGKLFF.

The J gene is TRBJ2-1, the V gene TRBV2; maybe TRBD2 (6 bases). Germline CDR1 is SNHLY and CDR2 is FYNNEI. This CDR3 has 16 residues. The V gene lost 6 bases and the J gene lost 0 bases, with 15 bases spanning the gap. Here the CDR3 DNA reads TGTGCCAGCAGCGCGGGGTCCTCCCGCTCCTACAATGAGCAGTTCTTC. Residues: CASSAGSSRSYNEQFF.

This clone came up once. The chain links TRBV6-4 to TRBJ2-7, with a tentative D call TRBD2 (6 bases). Germline CDR1 is MRHNA and CDR2 is SNTAGT. With 2 bases removed from V and 12 bases from J, the gap between germline ends came to 29 bases. The CDR3 loop spans 17 amino acids. The CDR3, as DNA: TGTGCCAGCAGTGACCCCTCCCCCGGGACTCCTCATGAAGATGGGTACTTC. Amino acids: CASSDPSPGTPHEDGYF.